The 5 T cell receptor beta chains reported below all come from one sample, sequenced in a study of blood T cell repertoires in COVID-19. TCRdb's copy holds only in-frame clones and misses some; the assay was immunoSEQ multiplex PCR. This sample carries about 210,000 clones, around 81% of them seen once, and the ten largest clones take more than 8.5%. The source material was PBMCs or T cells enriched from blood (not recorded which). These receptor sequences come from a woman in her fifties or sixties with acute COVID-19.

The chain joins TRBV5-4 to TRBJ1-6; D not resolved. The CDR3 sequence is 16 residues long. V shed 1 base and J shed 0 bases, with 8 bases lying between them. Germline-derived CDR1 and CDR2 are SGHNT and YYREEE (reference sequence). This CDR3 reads CASSLIGSSYNSPLHF. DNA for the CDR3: TGTGCCAGCAGCTTGATCGGGAGCTCCTATAATTCACCCCTCCACTTT.

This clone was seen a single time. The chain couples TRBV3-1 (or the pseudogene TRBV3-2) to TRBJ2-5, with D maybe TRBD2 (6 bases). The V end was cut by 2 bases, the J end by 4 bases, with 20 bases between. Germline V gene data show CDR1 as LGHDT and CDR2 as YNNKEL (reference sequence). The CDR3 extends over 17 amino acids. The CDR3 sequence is CASSQMEGVSGPETQYF. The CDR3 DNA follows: TGTGCCAGCAGCCAAATGGAGGGAGTAAGCGGTCCAGAGACCCAGTACTTC.

Written as DNA, the CDR3 is TGTGCCAGCAGCCAAGATCTAGCAACTAATGAAAAACTGTTTTTT. This codes for CASSQDLATNEKLFF. The chain recombines TRBV3-1 (or the pseudogene TRBV3-2) with TRBJ1-4, with unresolved D. The CDR3 loop spans 15 amino acids. Germline assignment: CDR1 LGHDT and CDR2 YNNKEL (reference sequence). Trimming took 0 bases from V and 0 from J, leaving 5 bases between them.

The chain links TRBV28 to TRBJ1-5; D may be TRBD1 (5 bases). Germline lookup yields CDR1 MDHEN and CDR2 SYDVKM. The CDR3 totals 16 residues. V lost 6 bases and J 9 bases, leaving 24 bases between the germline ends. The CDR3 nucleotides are TGTGCCAGCAGCCTAAGGACCCGGAGTACAGGTTGGCCCCAGCATTTT. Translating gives CASSLRTRSTGWPQHF.

The CDR3 reads CASSQDIRGAEQYF. The CDR3 region has the DNA TGCGCCAGCAGCCAAGATATTCGGGGTGCCGAGCAGTACTTC. The chain couples TRBV4-3 to TRBJ2-7, with a weak D call TRBD2 (5 bases). The CDR3 is made up of 14 amino acids. The germline V gene encodes CDR1 LGHNA and CDR2 YSLEER. The V and J ends lost 0 bases and 6 bases respectively, with 12 bases between them.